This TCR beta chain was identified in a study of CD8+CD57+ T cells in acquired aplastic anemia. Study background: Each DNA sample taken from sorted CD4+ and CD8+ cells came to roughly 3.5 ug on average. Study-level results: A significant difference in CD8+ Simpson's diversity between patients and controls was not found.

With respect to this clonotype: No antigen is known for it.

Genomic DNA constituted the template upon which TCR beta VDJ and CDR3 profiling was performed. TCRdb reanalysed the reads using MiXCR and keeps one entry per CDR3 protein. This repertoire shows more than 45,000 distinct CDR3 sequences, around 60% found once; its top ten account for approximately 15%. The authors sequenced patients whose flow cytometry had shown CD8+CD57+ cell expansion. With no exception, the patients had severe acquired aplastic anemia. From germline, CDR1 is MNHNS and CDR2 SASEGT. Between the trimmed V and J ends, which lost 5 bases and 0 bases, there was a span of 11 bases. The CDR3 loop spans 14 amino acids.

This TCR was sampled from a human donor with aplastic anemia. The sequenced sample was sorted CD4+, CD8+, or CD8+CD57+ T cells (not recorded which) from PBMCs. The gene calls are TRBV6-1 and TRBJ2-7, with a possible D match to TRBD1 (6 bases). The CDR3: CASSTWDNSYEQYF. The CDR3 nucleotides read TGTGCCAGCAGTACCTGGGACAACTCCTACGAGCAGTACTTC.